These T cell receptor beta chains were read from a single sample in a study of blood T cell repertoires in COVID-19. Method: immunoSEQ multiplex PCR; TCRdb's copy keeps in-frame clones and lacks some. Among 100,000 to 150,000 clones listed, 75% to 90% were seen once. Input material: peripheral blood. The receptor set was obtained from a man in his sixties with COVID-19, enrolled during active disease. The CDR3 runs from the conserved cysteine through the conserved F or W. The D gene is left open where the match is weak. The size field is filled for only some rows; it gives once, few, many or a size class.

cdr3_aa: CASSLVLDPKGAGYGYTF
cdr3_nt: TGTGCCAGCAGCTTAGTTTTAGATCCCAAGGGGGCGGGCTATGGCTACACCTTC
d_call: TRBD1
v_call: TRBV7-2
clone_size: NA
j_call: TRBJ1-2

cdr3_aa: CASSQPPRLVQETQYF
cdr3_nt: TGTGCCAGCAGCCAACCGCCCAGACTAGTTCAAGAGACCCAGTACTTC
d_call: NA
v_call: TRBV3-1/TRBV3-2
clone_size: once
j_call: TRBJ2-5

cdr3_aa: CASSIERGEKLFF
cdr3_nt: TGTGCCAGTAGTATAGAGAGAGGGGAAAAACTGTTTTTT
d_call: NA
v_call: TRBV19
clone_size: NA
j_call: TRBJ1-4

cdr3_aa: CASSLTGGRQLDNYGYTF
cdr3_nt: TGTGCCAGCAGTTTAACCGGCGGTCGACAGCTGGATAACTATGGCTACACCTTC
d_call: NA
v_call: TRBV28
clone_size: NA
j_call: TRBJ1-2

cdr3_aa: CASSHVAGGRNEQYF
cdr3_nt: TGTGCCAGCAGCCATGTAGCGGGGGGGCGGAACGAGCAGTACTTC
d_call: TRBD2
v_call: TRBV3-1/TRBV3-2
clone_size: NA
j_call: TRBJ2-7

cdr3_aa: CATAEDQGILETQYF
cdr3_nt: TGTGCCACGGCCGAGGACCAGGGGATTTTGGAGACCCAGTACTTC
d_call: NA
v_call: TRBV15
clone_size: NA
j_call: TRBJ2-5

cdr3_aa: CASSPAGATGDTQYF
cdr3_nt: TGTGCCAGCAGCCCAGCGGGGGCGACGGGGGATACGCAGTATTTT
d_call: TRBD2
v_call: TRBV6-5
clone_size: NA
j_call: TRBJ2-3

cdr3_aa: CAWSVAAGGTDTQYF
cdr3_nt: TGTGCCTGGAGTGTCGCAGCGGGGGGCACAGATACGCAGTATTTT
d_call: TRBD2
v_call: TRBV30
clone_size: once
j_call: TRBJ2-3

cdr3_aa: CASSPTGLTDTQYF
cdr3_nt: TGTGCCAGCAGTCCGACAGGGCTCACAGATACGCAGTATTTT
d_call: TRBD1
v_call: TRBV28
clone_size: NA
j_call: TRBJ2-3

cdr3_aa: CASSLAFQGAGTGELFF
cdr3_nt: TGTGCCAGCAGCTTAGCATTTCAGGGGGCCGGTACCGGGGAGCTGTTTTTT
d_call: TRBD1
v_call: TRBV7-7
clone_size: NA
j_call: TRBJ2-2

cdr3_aa: CASSINPNQREKLFF
cdr3_nt: TGTGCCAGTAGTATAAACCCCAATCAGCGTGAAAAACTGTTTTTT
d_call: NA
v_call: TRBV19
clone_size: NA
j_call: TRBJ1-4

cdr3_aa: CAWSVGVGTPLSRPQHF
cdr3_nt: TGTGCCTGGAGTGTGGGGGTGGGGACACCTCTAAGTCGGCCCCAGCATTTT
d_call: NA
v_call: TRBV30
clone_size: NA
j_call: TRBJ1-5

cdr3_aa: CAWRGQGNNQPQHF
cdr3_nt: TGTGCCTGGAGGGGGCAGGGGAACAATCAGCCCCAGCATTTT
d_call: NA
v_call: TRBV30
clone_size: NA
j_call: TRBJ1-5

cdr3_aa: CASSLSAGTQYPWGYTF
cdr3_nt: TGTGCCAGCAGTTTAAGCGCCGGGACACAGTATCCTTGGGGCTACACCTTC
d_call: NA
v_call: TRBV27
clone_size: NA
j_call: TRBJ1-2

cdr3_aa: CASRESGVYGYTF
cdr3_nt: TGTGCCAGCAGAGAGAGCGGGGTATATGGCTACACCTTC
d_call: NA
v_call: TRBV28
clone_size: NA
j_call: TRBJ1-2

cdr3_aa: CASSNGQGSSSYGYTF
cdr3_nt: TGTGCCAGCAGCAACGGACAGGGTTCCTCCTCTTATGGCTACACCTTC
d_call: TRBD1
v_call: TRBV3-1/TRBV3-2
clone_size: NA
j_call: TRBJ1-2

cdr3_aa: CASSLMARGAGEQETQYF
cdr3_nt: TGTGCCAGCAGCTTAATGGCCAGGGGCGCGGGGGAGCAAGAGACCCAGTACTTC
d_call: NA
v_call: TRBV7-3
clone_size: NA
j_call: TRBJ2-5

cdr3_aa: CASSDSGTGVHGYTF
cdr3_nt: TGTGCCAGCAGTGACTCCGGGACAGGGGTTCATGGCTACACCTTC
d_call: TRBD1
v_call: TRBV6-5
clone_size: NA
j_call: TRBJ1-2

cdr3_aa: CASSLDGGAFRAFF
cdr3_nt: TGTGCCAGCAGCTTGGATGGGGGCGCTTTTAGGGCTTTCTTT
d_call: NA
v_call: TRBV5-4
clone_size: NA
j_call: TRBJ1-1

cdr3_aa: CASSPGIGAFF
cdr3_nt: TGTGCCAGCAGCCCGGGGATTGGGGCTTTCTTT
d_call: NA
v_call: TRBV11-2
clone_size: few
j_call: TRBJ1-1

cdr3_aa: CASSVLGTANTEAFF
cdr3_nt: TGTGCCAGCAGTGTATTGGGGACAGCGAACACTGAAGCTTTCTTT
d_call: TRBD1
v_call: TRBV2
clone_size: NA
j_call: TRBJ1-1

cdr3_aa: CASSKGEGSEKLFF
cdr3_nt: TGTGCCAGCAGTAAGGGGGAGGGCTCCGAAAAACTGTTTTTT
d_call: NA
v_call: TRBV28
clone_size: NA
j_call: TRBJ1-4

cdr3_aa: CASSLSGSNSPLHF
cdr3_nt: TGTGCCAGCAGCTTATCAGGCTCAAATTCACCCCTCCACTTT
d_call: NA
v_call: TRBV7-9
clone_size: NA
j_call: TRBJ1-6

cdr3_aa: CASSLGAAGAYGYTF
cdr3_nt: TGTGCCAGCAGCTTAGGGGCAGCAGGGGCATATGGCTACACCTTC
d_call: NA
v_call: TRBV7-8
clone_size: NA
j_call: TRBJ1-2

cdr3_aa: CASSLTVQGGTEAFF
cdr3_nt: TGCGCCAGCAGCTTGACCGTACAGGGTGGCACTGAAGCTTTCTTT
d_call: NA
v_call: TRBV5-1
clone_size: NA
j_call: TRBJ1-1

cdr3_aa: CASSRGGDEQFF
cdr3_nt: TGTGCCAGCAGTCGCGGGGGGGATGAGCAGTTCTTC
d_call: TRBD2
v_call: TRBV14
clone_size: NA
j_call: TRBJ2-1

cdr3_aa: CASSLTGVNTEAFF
cdr3_nt: TGTGCCAGTAGTTTAACAGGGGTGAACACTGAAGCTTTCTTT
d_call: TRBD1
v_call: TRBV19
clone_size: NA
j_call: TRBJ1-1